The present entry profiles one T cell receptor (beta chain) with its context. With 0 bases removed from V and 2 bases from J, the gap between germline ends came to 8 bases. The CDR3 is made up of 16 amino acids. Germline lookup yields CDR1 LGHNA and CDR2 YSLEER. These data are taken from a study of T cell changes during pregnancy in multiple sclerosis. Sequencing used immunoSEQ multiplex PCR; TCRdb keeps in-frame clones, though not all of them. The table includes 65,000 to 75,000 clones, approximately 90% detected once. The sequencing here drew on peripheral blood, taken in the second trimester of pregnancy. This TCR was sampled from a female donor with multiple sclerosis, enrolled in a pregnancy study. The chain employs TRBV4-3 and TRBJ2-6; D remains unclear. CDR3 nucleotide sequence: TGCGCCAGCAGCCAAGATCACTCGACTGGGGCCAACGTCCTGACTTTC. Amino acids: CASSQDHSTGANVLTF.